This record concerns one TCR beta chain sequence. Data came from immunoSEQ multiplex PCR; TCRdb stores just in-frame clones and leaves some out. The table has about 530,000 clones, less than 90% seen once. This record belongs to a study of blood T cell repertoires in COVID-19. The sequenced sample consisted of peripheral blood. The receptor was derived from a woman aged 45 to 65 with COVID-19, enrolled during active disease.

CDR3: CASGSVSPLHF. As DNA, the CDR3 is TGTGCTAGTGGCTCAGTTTCACCCCTCCACTTT. V and J are TRBV12-5 and TRBJ1-6, with D unresolved. The CDR3 covers 11 residues. The ends were cut back, 6 bases at V and 9 bases at J, with 6 bases in the middle. From germline, CDR1 is LGHNT and CDR2 FRNRAP.